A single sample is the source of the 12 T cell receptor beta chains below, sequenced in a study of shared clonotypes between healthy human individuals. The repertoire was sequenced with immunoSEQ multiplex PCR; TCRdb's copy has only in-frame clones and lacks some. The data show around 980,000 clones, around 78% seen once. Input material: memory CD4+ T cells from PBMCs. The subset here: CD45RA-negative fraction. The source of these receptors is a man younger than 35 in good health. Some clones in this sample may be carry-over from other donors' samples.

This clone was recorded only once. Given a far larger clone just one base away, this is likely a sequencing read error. The CDR3 coding sequence is TGTGCCAGCAGCTTAGGGGTGGCAGATACGCAGTATTTT. Its protein is CASSLGVADTQYF. The rearrangement joins TRBV7-6 to TRBJ2-3; D is unresolved. The germline V and J ends were trimmed by 1 base and 4 bases, with 6 bases remaining between them. CDR1 and CDR2 (germline): SGHVS, FNYEAQ. This CDR3 has 13 residues.

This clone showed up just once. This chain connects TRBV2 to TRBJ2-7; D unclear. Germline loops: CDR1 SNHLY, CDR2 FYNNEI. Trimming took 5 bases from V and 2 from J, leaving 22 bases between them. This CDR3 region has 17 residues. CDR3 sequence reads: CASSLSTAAPNPYEQYF. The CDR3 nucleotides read TGTGCCAGCAGTCTATCGACGGCCGCACCAAACCCCTACGAGCAGTACTTC.

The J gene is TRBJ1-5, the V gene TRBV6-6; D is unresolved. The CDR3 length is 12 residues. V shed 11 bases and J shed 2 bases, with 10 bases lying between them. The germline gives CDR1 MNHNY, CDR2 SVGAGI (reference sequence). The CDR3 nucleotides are TGTGCCCATAAAGAGGGCAATCAGCCCCAGCATTTT. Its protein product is CAHKEGNQPQHF.

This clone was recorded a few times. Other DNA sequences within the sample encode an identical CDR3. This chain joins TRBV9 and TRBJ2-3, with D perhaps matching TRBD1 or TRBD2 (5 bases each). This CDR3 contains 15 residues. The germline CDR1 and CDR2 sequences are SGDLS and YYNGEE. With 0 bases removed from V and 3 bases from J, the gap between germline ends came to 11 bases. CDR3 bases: TGTGCCAGCAGCGTAGGAGGGGTTTGGACAGATACGCAGTATTTT. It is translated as CASSVGGVWTDTQYF.

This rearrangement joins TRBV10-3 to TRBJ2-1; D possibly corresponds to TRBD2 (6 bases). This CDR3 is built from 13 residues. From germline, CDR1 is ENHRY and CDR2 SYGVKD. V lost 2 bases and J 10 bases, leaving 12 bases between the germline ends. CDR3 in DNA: TGTGCCATCAGTGAGCTAGCGTTGCGAGAGCAGTTCTTC. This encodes CAISELALREQFF.

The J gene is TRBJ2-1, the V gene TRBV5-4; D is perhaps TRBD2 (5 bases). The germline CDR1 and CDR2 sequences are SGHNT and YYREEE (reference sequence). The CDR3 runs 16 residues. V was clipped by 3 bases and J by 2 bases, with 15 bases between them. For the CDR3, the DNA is TGTGCCAGCAGCTCGGGATTAGCGCAACCCTACAATGAGCAGTTCTTC. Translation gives CASSSGLAQPYNEQFF. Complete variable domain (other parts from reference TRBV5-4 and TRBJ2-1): ETGVTQSPTHLIKTRGQQVTLRCSSQSGHNTVSWYQQALGQGPQFIFQYYREEENGRGNFPPRFSGLQFPNYSSELNVNALELDDSALYLCASSSGLAQPYNEQFFGPGTRLTVL.

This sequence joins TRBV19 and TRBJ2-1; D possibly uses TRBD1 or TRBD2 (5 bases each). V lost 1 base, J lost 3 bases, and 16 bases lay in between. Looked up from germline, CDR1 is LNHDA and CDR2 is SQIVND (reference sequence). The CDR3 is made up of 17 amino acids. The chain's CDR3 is CASSIASGLVLYNEQFF. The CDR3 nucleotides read TGTGCCAGTAGTATAGCGTCGGGGCTAGTTCTCTACAATGAGCAGTTCTTC. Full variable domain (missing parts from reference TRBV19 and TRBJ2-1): DGGITQSPKYLFRKEGQNVTLSCEQNLNHDAMYWYRQDPGQGLRLIYYSQIVNDFQKGDIAEGYSVSREKKESFPLTVTSAQKNPTAFYLCASSIASGLVLYNEQFFGPGTRLTVL.

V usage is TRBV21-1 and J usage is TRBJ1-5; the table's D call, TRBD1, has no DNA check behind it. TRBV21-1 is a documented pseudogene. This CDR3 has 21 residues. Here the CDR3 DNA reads TGTGCCAGCAGCAAAAAAAAGAGGCGGGACAGTCCGACAAATAGCAATCAGCCCCAGCATTTT. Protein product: CASSKKKRRDSPTNSNQPQHF.

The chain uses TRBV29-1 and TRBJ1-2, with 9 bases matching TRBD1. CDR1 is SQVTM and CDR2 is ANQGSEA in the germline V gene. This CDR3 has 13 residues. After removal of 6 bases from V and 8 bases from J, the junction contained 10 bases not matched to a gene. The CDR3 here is CSVVRRQGEGYTF. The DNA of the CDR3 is TGCAGCGTCGTCCGGAGACAGGGGGAAGGCTACACCTTC.

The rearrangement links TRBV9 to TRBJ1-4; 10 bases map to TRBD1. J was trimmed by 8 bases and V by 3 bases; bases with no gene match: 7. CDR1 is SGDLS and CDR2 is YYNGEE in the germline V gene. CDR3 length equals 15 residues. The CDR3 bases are TGTGCCAGCAGCGGAAGGACAGGGGGAGGCGAAAAACTGTTTTTT. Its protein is CASSGRTGGGEKLFF.

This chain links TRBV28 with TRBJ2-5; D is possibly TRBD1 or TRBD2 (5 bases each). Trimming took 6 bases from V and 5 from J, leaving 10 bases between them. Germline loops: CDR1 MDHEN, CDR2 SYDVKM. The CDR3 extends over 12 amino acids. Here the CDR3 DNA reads TGTGCCAGCAGATCCGGGACGGAGACCCAGTACTTC. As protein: CASRSGTETQYF.

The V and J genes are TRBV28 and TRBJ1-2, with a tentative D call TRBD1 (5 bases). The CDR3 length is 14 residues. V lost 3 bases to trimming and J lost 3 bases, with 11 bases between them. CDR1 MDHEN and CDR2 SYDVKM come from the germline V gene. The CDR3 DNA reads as TGTGCCAGCAGTTTTCCCGACAGTTACTATGGCTACACCTTC. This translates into CASSFPDSYYGYTF.